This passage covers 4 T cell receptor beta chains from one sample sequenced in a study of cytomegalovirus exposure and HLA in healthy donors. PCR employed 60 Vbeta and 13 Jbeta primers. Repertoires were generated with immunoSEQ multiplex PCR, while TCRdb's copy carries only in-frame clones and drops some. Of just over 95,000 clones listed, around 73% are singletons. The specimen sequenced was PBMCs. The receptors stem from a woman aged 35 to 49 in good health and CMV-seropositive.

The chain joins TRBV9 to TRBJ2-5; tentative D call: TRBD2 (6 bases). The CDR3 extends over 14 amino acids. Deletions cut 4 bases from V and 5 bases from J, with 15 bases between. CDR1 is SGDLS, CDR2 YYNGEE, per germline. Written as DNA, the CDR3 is TGTGCCAGCAGCCCTACGGACTACCGGGAGACCCAGTACTTC. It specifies CASSPTDYRETQYF.

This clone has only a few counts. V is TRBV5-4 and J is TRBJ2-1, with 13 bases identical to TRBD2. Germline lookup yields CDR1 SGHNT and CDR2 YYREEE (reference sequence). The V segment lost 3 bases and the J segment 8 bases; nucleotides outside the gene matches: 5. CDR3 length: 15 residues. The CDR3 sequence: CASSSGLAGMYEQFF. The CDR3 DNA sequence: TGTGCCAGCAGCTCGGGACTAGCGGGAATGTATGAGCAGTTCTTC.

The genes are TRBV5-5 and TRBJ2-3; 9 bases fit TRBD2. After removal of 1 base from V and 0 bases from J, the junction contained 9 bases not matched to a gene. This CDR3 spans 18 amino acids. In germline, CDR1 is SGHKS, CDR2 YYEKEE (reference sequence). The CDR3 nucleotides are TGTGCCAGCAGCTTGCGGGCTAGCGGGGCGACTAGCACAGATACGCAGTATTTT. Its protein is CASSLRASGATSTDTQYF. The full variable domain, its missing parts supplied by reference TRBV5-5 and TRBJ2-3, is DAGVTQSPTHLIKTRGQQVTLRCSPISGHKSVSWYQQVLGQGPQFIFQYYEKEERGRGNFPDRFSARQFPNYSSELNVNALLLGDSALYLCASSLRASGATSTDTQYFGPGTRLTVL.

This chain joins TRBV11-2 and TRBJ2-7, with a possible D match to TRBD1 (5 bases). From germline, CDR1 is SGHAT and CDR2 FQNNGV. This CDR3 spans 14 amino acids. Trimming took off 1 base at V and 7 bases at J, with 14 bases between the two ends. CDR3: CASSLVEGVGEQYF. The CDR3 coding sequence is TGTGCCAGCAGCTTAGTAGAAGGGGTGGGTGAGCAGTACTTC. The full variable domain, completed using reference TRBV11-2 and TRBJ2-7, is EAGVAQSPRYKIIEKRQSVAFWCNPISGHATLYWYQQILGQGPKLLIQFQNNGVVDDSQLPKDRFSAERLKGVDSTLKIQPAKLEDSAVYLCASSLVEGVGEQYFGPGTRLTVT.